This entry lists 7 T cell receptor beta chains sequenced from one sample in a study of T cells in localized non-small cell lung cancer. Generated by immunoSEQ multiplex PCR, the TCRdb table keeps only in-frame clones and is missing some. The sample consists of about 33,000 clones, about 78% of them appearing once. The sample in question was peripheral blood, obtained before any cancer treatment. Receptors were obtained from a male donor aged 60 or over with stage II squamous cell lung carcinoma.

V and J are TRBV2 and TRBJ2-3, with 12 bases aligning to TRBD2. The V gene end was trimmed by 8 bases and the J gene end by 0 bases; junction bases not matched to a gene: 3. Germline CDR1 and CDR2: SNHLY and FYNNEI. This CDR3 is built from 15 residues. DNA of the CDR3: TGTGCCAGCGGAGGGACTAGCGGGAGCACAGATACGCAGTATTTT. This sequence encodes CASGGTSGSTDTQYF.

The chain recombines TRBV5-5 with TRBJ2-2, with 8 bases fitting TRBD2. Looked up from germline, CDR1 is SGHKS and CDR2 is YYEKEE (reference sequence). The ends lost 4 bases at V and 4 bases at J; junction bases unmatched: 9. The CDR3 extends over 16 amino acids. This CDR3 reads CASSPSGGAITGELFF. CDR3 bases: TGTGCCAGCAGCCCCTCGGGAGGGGCGATCACCGGGGAGCTGTTTTTT.

The chain carries TRBV7-9 and TRBJ2-3; D gene ambiguous. V was pared by 4 bases and J by 2 bases, with 10 bases between. CDR1 is SEHNR and CDR2 is FQNEAQ in the germline V gene (reference sequence). The CDR3 covers 14 residues. The DNA for the CDR3 is TGTGCCAGCAGCTCAGGCTTATACACAGATACGCAGTATTTT. Its protein is CASSSGLYTDTQYF.

Points on this clone: The conserved phenylalanine or tryptophan is not found at the CDR3 terminus, so this likely reflects a read error. V usage is TRBV9 and J usage is TRBJ1-2; 8 nucleotides match TRBD1. Unmatched junction bases numbered 3, after V lost 1 base and J lost 4 bases. This CDR3 region has 14 residues. CDR1 and CDR2 from the germline V gene are SGDLS and YYNGEE. CDR3 nucleotides: TGTGCCAGCAGCGTACAGGGGGCCTCCTATGGCTACACCCTC. It encodes CASSVQGASYGYTL.

The gene calls are TRBV2 and TRBJ1-6; D gene uncertain. The germline CDR1 and CDR2 sequences are SNHLY and FYNNEI. This CDR3 is built from 13 residues. Trimming removed 6 bases from V and 8 bases from J, with 11 bases in between. The CDR3 nucleotides are TGTGCCAGCAGCGGGCCTCCGTATTCACCCCTCCACTTT. This codes for CASSGPPYSPLHF.

The CDR3 sequence is CASSFLGARSGNTIYF. The CDR3 nucleotides are TGTGCCAGCAGTTTTTTGGGGGCCCGCTCTGGAAACACCATATATTTT. The chain is built from TRBV28 and TRBJ1-3, with D possibly matching TRBD1 (6 bases). The V end lost 3 bases, the J end lost 0 bases, and 12 bases lay between the germline ends. Germline CDR1 and CDR2: MDHEN and SYDVKM. CDR3 size: 16 residues.

J is TRBJ2-5 and V is TRBV15; maybe TRBD1 (6 bases). V lost 1 base, J lost 7 bases, and 13 bases lay in between. This CDR3 has 14 amino acids. Germline lookup yields CDR1 LNHNV and CDR2 YYDKDF (reference sequence). The DNA of the CDR3 is TGTGCCACCAGCAGAGTTGTTCTAGGGGGGACCCAGTACTTC. This gives the protein CATSRVVLGGTQYF.